The clone carrying this T cell receptor (beta chain) was picked up a small number of times. Its antigen remains unidentified. This PCR relied on a set of 60 Vbeta primers and 13 Jbeta primers. Sequencing used immunoSEQ multiplex PCR; TCRdb keeps in-frame clones, though not all of them. The sample yields around 67,000 clones, approximately 58% seen once. The V gene's germline CDR1 is SGHDN and CDR2 FVKESK. The junction had 4 bases not matched to a gene; V was cut back by 1 base and J by 6 bases. The CDR3 spans 15 residues. The entry originates in a study of cytomegalovirus exposure and HLA in healthy donors. General study points: An analysis was carried out later, and it reportedly showed fewer N-insertions in an Asian-associated ancestry cluster than the approximately 660-donor mean.

The chain uses TRBV14 and TRBJ2-1; the match to TRBD2 covers 9 bases. The material sequenced was PBMCs. This receptor was taken from a woman aged 50 to 65 in good health and CMV-seronegative. CDR3 residues: CASSQALAGSNEQFF. The CDR3 region has the DNA TGTGCCAGCAGCCAAGCACTAGCGGGTAGCAATGAGCAGTTCTTC. Looking up the rest from reference TRBV14 and TRBJ2-1 gives the full variable domain: EAGVTQFPSHSVIEKGQTVTLRCDPISGHDNLYWYRRVMGKEIKFLLHFVKESKQDESGMPNNRFLAERTGGTYSTLKVQPAELEDSGVYFCASSQALAGSNEQFFGPGTRLTVL.